This T cell receptor beta chain was documented in a study of identical twins. Each cDNA held unique molecular identifiers, and template switching gave it a universal primer site. Via MiXCR, TCRdb re-called the 5' RACE reads, giving one row per CDR3 protein. In the table there are roughly 350,000 distinct CDR3 sequences, roughly 9% of which are singletons. There are a few counts of this clonotype. Antigen: not known. The J segment lost 5 bases and the V segment lost 6 bases, leaving 12 bases of the junction unmatched. The CDR3 consists of 16 residues. The study's findings and limits: Sequences that were out-of-frame, alpha and twin-shared displayed an excess of low generation probability. Compared with models, monozygotic twins showed more out-of-frame TCR alpha sharing. Surplus twin overlap in beta out-of-frame sequences was less pronounced.

Sequencing used naive T cells sorted from blood. The TCR sequence derives from a woman between 50 and 59 years old in good health. The chain has TRBV12-3 or TRBV12-4 and TRBJ1-4; 7 nucleotides match TRBD1. The DNA of the CDR3 is TGTGCCAGCAGCCCCAGCCCGGGACAGTTAAATGAAAAACTGTTTTTT. Amino acid sequence: CASSPSPGQLNEKLFF.